This passage covers 10 T cell receptor beta chains from one sample sequenced in a study of stem cell transplantation in POMP-related autoinflammatory disease. The method was immunoSEQ multiplex PCR; TCRdb's version includes in-frame clones alone and lacks a portion of them. Among about 9,900 clones listed, 70% to 80% were seen once. The sample was CD4+ T cells from PBMCs, taken after stem cell transplantation. The receptors shown here come from a human patient with POMP-related autoinflammation and immune dysregulation (PRAID). Certain T cells may be donor cells from the graft.

The chain employs TRBV10-3 and TRBJ1-5; D remains unclear. This CDR3 spans 12 amino acids. Per the germline V gene, CDR1 is ENHRY and CDR2 is SYGVKD. V dropped 0 bases and J dropped 7 bases, with 4 bases sitting between them. CDR3 loop: CAISESGQPQHF. CDR3 sequence (DNA): TGTGCCATCAGTGAGTCGGGGCAGCCCCAGCATTTT.

The chain recombines TRBV18 with TRBJ2-1; D remains unclear. V was trimmed by 3 bases and J by 8 bases, leaving 23 bases between them. Germline assignment: CDR1 KGHSH and CDR2 LQKENI. The CDR3 contains 17 residues. This chain's CDR3 is CASSPLAPPSQIDEQFF. In nucleotides, the CDR3 is TGTGCCAGCTCACCTTTGGCTCCCCCATCACAAATAGATGAGCAGTTCTTC.

Comment on this clone: The sample contains more than one DNA sequence encoding this CDR3. The rearrangement joins TRBV11-3 to TRBJ1-6, with D possibly TRBD1 on 5 matching bases. This CDR3 is 12 amino acids long. V shed 4 bases and J shed 7 bases, with 5 bases lying between them. CDR1 is SGHNT, CDR2 YENEEA, per germline. DNA of the CDR3: TGTGCCAGCAGCTGGGGGAATTCACCCCTCCACTTT. This encodes CASSWGNSPLHF.

This rearrangement joins TRBV10-1 to TRBJ2-1; 13 bases match TRBD2. Trimming took 3 bases from V and 9 from J; bases not matched to a gene: 17. Looked up from germline, CDR1 is WNHNN and CDR2 is SYGVQD (reference sequence). The CDR3 runs 19 residues. The CDR3, as DNA: TGCGCCAGCAGTGACTACGATGGGACTAGCGGGAACAGTTTTGCTGAGCAGTTCTTC. This codes for CASSDYDGTSGNSFAEQFF.

This clone was seen once. The J gene is TRBJ2-5, the V gene TRBV24-1, with TRBD1 matching 8 bases. The V and J ends lost 4 bases and 4 bases, in that order; junction bases with no gene match: 4. The CDR3 contains 14 residues. CDR1 KGHDR and CDR2 SFDVKD come from the germline V gene. Here the CDR3 reads CATSDRQGLETQYF. The CDR3 region has the DNA TGTGCCACCAGTGACCGACAGGGGTTAGAGACCCAGTACTTC.

The J gene is TRBJ2-3, the V gene TRBV24-1; D is possibly TRBD1 or TRBD2 (7 bases each). Germline lookup yields CDR1 KGHDR and CDR2 SFDVKD. This CDR3 region has 14 residues. Trimming took off 3 bases at V and 8 bases at J, with 14 bases between the two ends. Here the CDR3 DNA reads TGTGCCACCAGTGATCAGGGAGGGGGCGTTACGCAGTATTTT. Amino acids: CATSDQGGGVTQYF.

The chain links TRBV6-5 to TRBJ1-6, with 11 positions matching TRBD1. CDR1 and CDR2 from the germline V gene are MNHEY and SVGAGI. Trimming at V came to 4 bases and at J to 7 bases, leaving 6 bases not matched to a gene. The CDR3 has 16 residues. The CDR3 here is CASSWDRGAWNSPLHF. The CDR3 DNA sequence: TGTGCCAGCAGTTGGGACAGGGGGGCATGGAATTCACCCCTCCACTTT.

This rearrangement joins TRBV6-2 or TRBV6-3 to TRBJ2-3; TRBD1 is a possible D gene (5 bases). The CDR3 loop spans 16 amino acids. Germline loops: CDR1 MNHEY, CDR2 SVGEGT. Trimming stripped 0 bases from V and 3 bases from J, with 13 bases between. Here the CDR3 DNA reads TGTGCCAGCAGTTACTCTGGGGCAGGGATGACAGATACGCAGTATTTT. Translation: CASSYSGAGMTDTQYF.

The chain carries TRBV7-9 and TRBJ1-6; D is possibly TRBD1 (6 bases). CDR1 is SEHNR and CDR2 is FQNEAQ in the germline V gene (reference sequence). This CDR3 comprises 16 residues. V gave up 8 bases and J gave up 10 bases, with 24 bases separating them. The CDR3 here is CASALNGGDGGSPLHF. The CDR3 nucleotides are TGTGCCAGCGCCTTAAACGGTGGGGACGGGGGCTCACCCCTCCACTTT.

This chain uses TRBV9 with TRBJ2-7, with a weak D call TRBD2 (6 bases). The CDR3 contains 16 residues. CDR1 is SGDLS and CDR2 is YYNGEE in the germline V gene. Trimming pared 3 bases from V and 7 bases from J, leaving 23 bases between. The chain's CDR3 is CASSAAGGLPPNEQYF. The CDR3 nucleotides read TGTGCCAGCAGCGCCGCCGGAGGGCTCCCTCCGAATGAGCAGTACTTC.